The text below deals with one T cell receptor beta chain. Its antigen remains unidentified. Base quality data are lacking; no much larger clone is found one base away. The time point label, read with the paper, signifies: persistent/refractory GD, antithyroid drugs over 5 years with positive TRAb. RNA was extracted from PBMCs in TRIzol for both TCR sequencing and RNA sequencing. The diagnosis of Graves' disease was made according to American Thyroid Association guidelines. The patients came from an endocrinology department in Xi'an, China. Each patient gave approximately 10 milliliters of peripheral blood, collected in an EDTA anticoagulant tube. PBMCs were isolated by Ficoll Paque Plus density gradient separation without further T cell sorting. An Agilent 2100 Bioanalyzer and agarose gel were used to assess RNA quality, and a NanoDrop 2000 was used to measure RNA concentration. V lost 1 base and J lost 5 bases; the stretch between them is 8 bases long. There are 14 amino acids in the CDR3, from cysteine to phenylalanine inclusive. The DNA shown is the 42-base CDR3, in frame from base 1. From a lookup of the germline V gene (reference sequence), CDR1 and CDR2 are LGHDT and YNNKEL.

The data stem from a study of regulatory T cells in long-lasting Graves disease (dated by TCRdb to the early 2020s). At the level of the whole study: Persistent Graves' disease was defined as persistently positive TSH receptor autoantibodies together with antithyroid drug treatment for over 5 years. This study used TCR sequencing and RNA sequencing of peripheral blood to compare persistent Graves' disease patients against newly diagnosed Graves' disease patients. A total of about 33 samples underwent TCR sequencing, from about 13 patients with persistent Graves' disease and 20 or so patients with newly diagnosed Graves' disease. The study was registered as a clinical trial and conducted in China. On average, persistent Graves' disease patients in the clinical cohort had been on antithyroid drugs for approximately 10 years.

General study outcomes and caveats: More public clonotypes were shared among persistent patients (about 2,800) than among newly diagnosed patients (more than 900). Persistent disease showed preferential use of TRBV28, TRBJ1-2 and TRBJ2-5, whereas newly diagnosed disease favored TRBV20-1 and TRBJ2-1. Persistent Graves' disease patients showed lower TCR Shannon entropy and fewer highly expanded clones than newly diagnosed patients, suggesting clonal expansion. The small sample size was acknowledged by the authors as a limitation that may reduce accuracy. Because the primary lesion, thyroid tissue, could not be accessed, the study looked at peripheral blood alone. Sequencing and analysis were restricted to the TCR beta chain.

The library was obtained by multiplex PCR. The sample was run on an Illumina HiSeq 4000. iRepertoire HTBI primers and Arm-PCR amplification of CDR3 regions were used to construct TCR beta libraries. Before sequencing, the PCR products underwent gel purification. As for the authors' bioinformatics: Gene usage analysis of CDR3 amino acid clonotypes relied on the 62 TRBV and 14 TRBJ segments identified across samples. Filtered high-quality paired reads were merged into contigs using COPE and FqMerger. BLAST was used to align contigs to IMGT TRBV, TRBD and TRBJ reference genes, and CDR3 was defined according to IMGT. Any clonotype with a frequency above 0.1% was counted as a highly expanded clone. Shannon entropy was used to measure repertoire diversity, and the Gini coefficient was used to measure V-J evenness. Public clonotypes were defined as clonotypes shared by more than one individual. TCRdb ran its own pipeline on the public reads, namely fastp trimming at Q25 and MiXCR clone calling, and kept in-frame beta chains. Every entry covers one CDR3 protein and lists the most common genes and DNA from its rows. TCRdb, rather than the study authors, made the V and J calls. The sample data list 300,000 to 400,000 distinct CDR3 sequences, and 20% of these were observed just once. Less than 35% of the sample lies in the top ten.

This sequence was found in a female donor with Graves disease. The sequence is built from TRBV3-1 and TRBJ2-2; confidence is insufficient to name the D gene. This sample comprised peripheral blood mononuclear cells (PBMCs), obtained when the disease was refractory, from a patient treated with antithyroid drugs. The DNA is TGTGCCAGCAGCCAAGTGCCCTTGACCGGGGAGCTGTTTTTT. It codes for CASSQVPLTGELFF.